One sample yielded the 16 T cell receptor beta chains listed below, sequenced in a study of T cells expressing NK-cell markers (dated by TCRdb to 2018 to 2021). Library generation was performed with 5' RACE. TCRdb shows the sequencer as Illumina HiSeq 2000. After TCRdb reprocessed the reads, each CDR3 protein sequence was kept as one row, without DNA. This sample's table contains hundreds of thousands of distinct CDR3 sequences. Roughly 3.6% of the sample comes from the top ten. Input material: blood T cells: a sorted CD56 or NKG2C T cell subset, CD4+ or CD8+ T cells, or bulk PBMC T cells (not recorded which). The receptor source for this set is a man between 18 and 29 years old in good health. Donor details come from another sample of the same person, matched by shared clones.

This chain uses TRBV4-3 with TRBJ2-1; there is no DNA to check the TCRdb D call of TRBD1. The CDR3 spans 16 residues. Per the germline V gene, CDR1 is LGHNA and CDR2 is YSLEER. CDR3 sequence: CASSQNSAGAYNEQFF.

CDR3 residues: CASSLGQPTDTQYF. The rearrangement joins TRBV5-1 to TRBJ2-3; the D gene TCRdb calls, TRBD1, cannot be checked with no DNA. Germline CDR1 is SGHRS and CDR2 is YFSETQ. CDR3 size: 14 residues.

The chain links TRBV7-2 to TRBJ1-2; TCRdb gives TRBD1 as the D gene, but with no DNA this cannot be confirmed. CDR1 SGHTA and CDR2 FQGNSA come from the germline V gene. The CDR3 is made up of 18 amino acids. The chain's CDR3 is CASSLAGHRDSWGYGYTF. Combining the CDR3 with reference TRBV7-2 and TRBJ1-2 gives the whole variable domain GAGVSQSPSNKVTEKGKDVELRCDPISGHTALYWYRQSLGQGLEFLIYFQGNSAPDKSGLPSDRFSAERTGGSVSTLTIQRTQQEDSAVYLCASSLAGHRDSWGYGYTFGSGTRLTVV.

The genes are TRBV7-6 and TRBJ2-7. Germline CDR1 and CDR2: SGHVS and FNYEAQ. The CDR3 loop spans 14 amino acids. This CDR3 is CASSFSGTSYEQYF.

This chain joins TRBV20-1 and TRBJ2-3; TCRdb's D call of TRBD2 is untestable without DNA. This CDR3 has 15 residues. The germline V gene has CDR1 DFQATT and CDR2 SNEGSKA (reference sequence). The CDR3 loop is CSATAGGPSTDTQYF.

The chain joins TRBV5-1 to TRBJ1-4. The CDR3 spans 15 residues. The germline gives CDR1 SGHRS, CDR2 YFSETQ. The CDR3 here is CASSWDRTTNEKLFF.

V is TRBV30 and J is TRBJ2-1; no DNA is available, so the TRBD1 call from TCRdb remains unchecked. CDR1 is GTSNPN and CDR2 is SVGIG in the germline V gene (reference sequence). CDR3 length: 18 amino acids. CDR3: CAWSARPPGTLSSPEQFF.

The chain combines TRBV9 with TRBJ2-1; the TCRdb call, TRBD2, lacks DNA for checking. The CDR3 runs 18 residues. Germline lookup yields CDR1 SGDLS and CDR2 YYNGEE. CDR3: CASSVAKKGIGSYNEQFF.

This chain connects TRBV5-1 to TRBJ2-2; as DNA is missing, the TRBD2 call by TCRdb cannot be tested. The CDR3 spans 19 residues. Per germline, CDR1 SGHRS and CDR2 YFSETQ. CDR3 loop: CASSLRASGSLMDTGELFF.

J is TRBJ1-2 and V is TRBV12-3 or TRBV12-4. The CDR3 is made up of 11 amino acids. This CDR3 is CASSNLLGYTF.

The genes are TRBV12-3 or TRBV12-4 and TRBJ2-2; absent DNA, TCRdb's TRBD1 call cannot be checked. This CDR3 contains 17 residues. CDR3 sequence reads: CASIPVGTGPNTGELFF.

The V and J genes are TRBV27 and TRBJ1-1; without DNA, the TCRdb call of TRBD1 cannot be checked. The CDR3 consists of 15 residues. Germline CDR1 reads MNHEY; CDR2 reads SMNVEV (reference sequence). The CDR3 region is CASSEGTGANTEAFF.

The V gene is TRBV29-1, the J gene TRBJ2-7. This CDR3 region has 13 residues. Germline CDR1 reads SQVTM; CDR2 reads ANQGSEA. CDR3 sequence: CSVGVLSSYEQYF.

The chain uses TRBV30 and TRBJ2-1; TCRdb's assignment of TRBD2 cannot be checked, as there is no DNA. The germline CDR1 and CDR2 sequences are GTSNPN and SVGIG (reference sequence). The length of the CDR3 is 14 residues. The CDR3 sequence: CAWSRLAFYNEQFF.

The V gene is TRBV15, the J gene TRBJ2-7. Per the germline V gene, CDR1 is LNHNV and CDR2 is YYDKDF (reference sequence). The CDR3 totals 12 residues. The CDR3 sequence: CATSRDEHSQYF.

This chain links TRBV5-1 with TRBJ2-1; the D call of TRBD1 rests on TCRdb alone, since no DNA is present to check it. The CDR3 extends over 12 amino acids. From germline, CDR1 is SGHRS and CDR2 YFSETQ. The CDR3 spells CASSFQGGEQFF.